Presented here are 9 T cell receptor beta chains from one specimen sequenced in a study of cytomegalovirus exposure and HLA in healthy donors. The study ran its PCR with 60 Vbeta and 13 Jbeta primers. Measured with immunoSEQ multiplex PCR; TCRdb has only the in-frame clones, and not every one. The sample contains 150,000 to 200,000 clones, 75% to 85% of which appear only once. Sample: PBMCs. These receptors came from a woman between 18 and 30 years old in good health and CMV-seropositive.

This clone was counted a single time. This rearrangement joins TRBV28 to TRBJ1-1, with TRBD1 matching over 10 bases. The V and J ends lost 3 bases and 9 bases, in that order; junction bases with no gene match: 7. The CDR3 is 14 amino acids. Germline V lookup: CDR1 MDHEN, CDR2 SYDVKM. CDR3 bases: TGTGCCAGCAGTTTGGACAGGGGGGTAGGAAAAGCTTTCTTT. Amino acid sequence: CASSLDRGVGKAFF.

The chain recombines TRBV27 with TRBJ2-2; 9 bases align to TRBD1. In germline, CDR1 is MNHEY, CDR2 SMNVEV (reference sequence). With V trimmed by 5 bases and J by 7 bases, 11 bases remained unmatched. The CDR3 has 16 amino acids. This CDR3 reads CASSLWTGDRSGELFF. CDR3 DNA sequence: TGTGCCAGCAGTCTTTGGACAGGGGATAGGAGCGGGGAGCTGTTTTTT.

V usage is TRBV2 and J usage is TRBJ1-1; tentatively, D is TRBD1 (6 bases). With 0 bases removed from V and 1 base from J, the gap between germline ends came to 9 bases. This CDR3 is built from 15 residues. Germline assignment: CDR1 SNHLY and CDR2 FYNNEI. The CDR3 region is CASSEAGTPNTEAFF. The CDR3 bases are TGTGCCAGCAGTGAAGCCGGGACACCGAACACTGAAGCTTTCTTT.

This clone was observed once. The V gene is TRBV7-2, the J gene TRBJ2-2, with a tentative D call TRBD2 (5 bases). The CDR3 totals 13 residues. The ends were cut back, 1 base at V and 6 bases at J, with 6 bases in the middle. CDR1 is SGHTA and CDR2 is FQGNSA in the germline V gene. The chain's CDR3 is CASSLVLAGELFF. CDR3 coding DNA: TGTGCCAGCAGCTTAGTACTAGCCGGGGAGCTGTTTTTT. The full variable domain, completed using reference TRBV7-2 and TRBJ2-2, is GAGVSQSPSNKVTEKGKDVELRCDPISGHTALYWYRQSLGQGLEFLIYFQGNSAPDKSGLPSDRFSAERTGGSVSTLTIQRTQQEDSAVYLCASSLVLAGELFFGEGSRLTVL.

This sequence joins TRBV7-6 and TRBJ2-2; D may be TRBD2 (6 bases). This CDR3 has 15 amino acids. Germline lookup yields CDR1 SGHVS and CDR2 FNYEAQ. The V end lost 4 bases, the J end lost 2 bases, and 11 bases lay between the germline ends. The CDR3 DNA reads TGTGCCAGCAGCTACGGGACTCTCAACACCGGGGAGCTGTTTTTT. This codes for CASSYGTLNTGELFF.

The chain couples TRBV7-9 to TRBJ1-2, with TRBD1 identical over 8 bases. V lost 4 bases to trimming and J lost 0 bases; unmatched junction nucleotides: 7. The CDR3 has 16 amino acids. Germline V gives CDR1 SEHNR, CDR2 FQNEAQ (reference sequence). This CDR3 reads CASSSWDRNTNYGYTF. The DNA of the CDR3 is TGTGCCAGCAGCTCCTGGGACAGGAACACTAACTATGGCTACACCTTC. The whole variable domain, filled in from reference TRBV7-9 and TRBJ1-2, reads DTGVSQNPRHKITKRGQNVTFRCDPISEHNRLYWYRQTLGQGPEFLTYFQNEAQLEKSRLLSDRFSAERPKGSFSTLEIQRTEQGDSAMYLCASSSWDRNTNYGYTFGSGTRLTVV.

V and J are TRBV19 and TRBJ2-3, with 8 bases that match TRBD2. V trimming: 3 bases; J trimming: 6 bases; junction bases outside the gene matches: 14. CDR1 is LNHDA and CDR2 is SQIVND in the germline V gene (reference sequence). There are 17 residues in the CDR3. CDR3 nucleotides: TGTGCCAGTAGTATCCTCTCCCTAGCGGGTGGGGGGGATACGCAGTATTTT. It is translated as CASSILSLAGGGDTQYF.

The chain is built from TRBV7-9 and TRBJ1-1, with D possibly being TRBD1 (5 bases). V lost 5 bases and J 1 base, leaving 20 bases between the germline ends. CDR1 and CDR2 (germline): SEHNR, FQNEAQ (reference sequence). The CDR3 runs 17 residues. The CDR3 sequence is CASSDDKSGLSNTEAFF. DNA for the CDR3: TGTGCCAGCAGCGATGATAAATCGGGACTCTCGAACACTGAAGCTTTCTTT.

This chain joins TRBV7-8 and TRBJ2-7; D perhaps matches TRBD1 (5 bases). Germline-derived CDR1 and CDR2 are SGHVS and FQNEAQ. V lost 2 bases and J 3 bases, leaving 14 bases between the germline ends. The CDR3 consists of 15 residues. In nucleotides, the CDR3 is TGTGCCAGCAGCTTATCCTACAGGACGGACTACGAGCAGTACGTC. Its translation is CASSLSYRTDYEQYV.